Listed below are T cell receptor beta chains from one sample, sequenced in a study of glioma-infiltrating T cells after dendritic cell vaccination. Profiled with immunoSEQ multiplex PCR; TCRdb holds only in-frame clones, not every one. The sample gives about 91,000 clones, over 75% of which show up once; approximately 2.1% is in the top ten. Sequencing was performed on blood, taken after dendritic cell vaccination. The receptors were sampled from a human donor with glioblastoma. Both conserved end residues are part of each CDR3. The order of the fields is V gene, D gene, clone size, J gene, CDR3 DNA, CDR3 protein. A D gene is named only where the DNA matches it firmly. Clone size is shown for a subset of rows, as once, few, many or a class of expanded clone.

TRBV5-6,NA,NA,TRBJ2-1,TGTGCCAGCAGCTTTGCGAGCTCCTACAATGAGCAGTTCTTC,CASSFASSYNEQFF
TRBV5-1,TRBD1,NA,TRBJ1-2,TGCGCCAGCAGCTGGGGGGACAGGGAGGATCGGGGCTACACCTTC,CASSWGDREDRGYTF
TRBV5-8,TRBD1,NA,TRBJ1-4,TGTGCCAGCGGGTCGGAGGGGGCGAGTGAAAAACTGTTTTTT,CASGSEGASEKLFF
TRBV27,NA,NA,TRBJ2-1,TGTGCCAGCAGTTTATCCCCCGAGCTAGACTACAATGAGCAGTTCTTC,CASSLSPELDYNEQFF
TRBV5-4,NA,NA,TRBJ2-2,TGTGCCAGCAGCACCGCTAGGGGGGAGCTGTTTTTT,CASSTARGELFF
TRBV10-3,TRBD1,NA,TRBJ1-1,TGTGCCATCAGTGAGTCTCGTGGACAGGGGGCGATCACTGAAGCTTTCTTT,CAISESRGQGAITEAFF
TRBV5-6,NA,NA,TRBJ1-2,TGTGCCAGCAGCTTCGACTACAGGGCCAACTATGGCTACACCTTC,CASSFDYRANYGYTF
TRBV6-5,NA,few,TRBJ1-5,TGTGCCAGCAGTTACCGGTCCCACTCTCAGCCCCAGCATTTT,CASSYRSHSQPQHF
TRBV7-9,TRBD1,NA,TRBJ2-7,TGTGCCAGCAGCGCCGCATGGGACAGGGGCTCCTACGAGCAGTACTTC,CASSAAWDRGSYEQYF
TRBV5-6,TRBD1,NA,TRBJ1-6,TGTGCCAGCAGCTCACTTGGCAGGACAGGGGTAGGATCACCCCTCCACTTT,CASSSLGRTGVGSPLHF
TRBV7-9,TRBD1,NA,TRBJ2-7,TGTGCCAGCAGCTGGGGGACAGGGTCCGACGAGCAGTACTTC,CASSWGTGSDEQYF
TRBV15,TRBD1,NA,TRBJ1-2,TGTGCCACCAGCAGAAGGACAGGAAGCAATGGCTACACCTTC,CATSRRTGSNGYTF
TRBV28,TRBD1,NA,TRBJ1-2,TGTGCCAGCAGACTAGGGGGCACGAACTATGGCTACACCTTC,CASRLGGTNYGYTF
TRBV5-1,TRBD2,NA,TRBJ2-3,TGCGCCAGCAGCTGGGCGGGACTAGCGGGGGCCCTTGGCACAGATACGCAGTATTTT,CASSWAGLAGALGTDTQYF
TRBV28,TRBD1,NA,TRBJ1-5,TGTGCCAGCAGTTTGGAGGGGGCGTGCAATCAGCCCCAGCATTTT,CASSLEGACNQPQHF
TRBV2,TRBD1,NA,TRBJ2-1,TGTGCCAGCAGAGGAGGAGAAGGGGGCTATAGGAATGAGCAGTTCTTC,CASRGGEGGYRNEQFF
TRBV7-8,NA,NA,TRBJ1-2,TGTGCCAGCAGCATCGGACGGGAGGCGAGGGGCTACACCTTC,CASSIGREARGYTF
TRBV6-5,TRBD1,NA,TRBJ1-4,TGTGCCAGCAGTCGGACAGGGGCGGTTGAAAAACTGTTTTTT,CASSRTGAVEKLFF
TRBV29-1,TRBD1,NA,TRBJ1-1,TGCAGCGTCCTAAAGACAGGGTTGAACACTGAAGCTTTCTTT,CSVLKTGLNTEAFF
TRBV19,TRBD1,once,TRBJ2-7,TGTGCCAGTAGTTTCGGGACAGGGCTGAACGAGCAGTACTTC,CASSFGTGLNEQYF
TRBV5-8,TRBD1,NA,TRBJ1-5,TGTGCCACCAACCGGGGAAGGGGGCCGCAGCCCCAGCATTTT,CATNRGRGPQPQHF
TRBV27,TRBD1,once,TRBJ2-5,TGTGCCAGCAGCCGACAGGGCCAAGAGACCCAGTACTTC,CASSRQGQETQYF
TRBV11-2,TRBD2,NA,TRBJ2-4,TGTGCCAGCAGCTTAGGGACGGGGGGGCCCAAAAACATTCAGTACTTC,CASSLGTGGPKNIQYF
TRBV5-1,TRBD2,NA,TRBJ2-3,TGCGCCAGCAGCTTCGGGACTAGCCCAGATACGCAGTATTTT,CASSFGTSPDTQYF
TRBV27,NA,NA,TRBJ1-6,TGTGCCAGCAGTTTATTGGGACTCCCCGGGGGTAATTCACCCCTCCACTTT,CASSLLGLPGGNSPLHF
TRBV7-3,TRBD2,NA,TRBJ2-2,TGTGCCAGCAGCTCCCACCCCGGGACTAGCGGTAGGATTTCGAACACCGGGGAGCTGTTTTTT,CASSSHPGTSGRISNTGELFF
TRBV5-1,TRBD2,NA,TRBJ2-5,TGCGCCACCAGGGAGCTAGCGGGGGGGGAGACCCAGTACTTC,CATRELAGGETQYF
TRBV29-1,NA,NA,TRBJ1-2,TGCAGCGCCTCGGGGAACCCTATGCAGGGCTACACCTTC,CSASGNPMQGYTF
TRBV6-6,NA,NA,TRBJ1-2,TGTGCCAGCAGCCTCGCTCCGAGATTCTATGGCTACACCTTC,CASSLAPRFYGYTF
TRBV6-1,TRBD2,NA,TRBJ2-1,TGTGCCAGCAGGCTAGCGGGAGGGCTGAATGAGCAGTTCTTC,CASRLAGGLNEQFF
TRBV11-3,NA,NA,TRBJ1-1,TGTGCCAGCAGCGCAAAGCGCGGCACTGAAGCTTTCTTT,CASSAKRGTEAFF
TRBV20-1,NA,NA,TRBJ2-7,TGCAGTGCTAGTCAGACCTACGAGCAGTACTTC,CSASQTYEQYF
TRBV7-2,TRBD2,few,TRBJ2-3,TGTGCCAGCAGCCGTGGGGGCGGGGGGTCCACAGATACGCAGTATTTT,CASSRGGGGSTDTQYF
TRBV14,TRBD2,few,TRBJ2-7,TGTGCCAGCAGCCAAGCGGCGGGGGGGCGCGAGCAGTACTTC,CASSQAAGGREQYF
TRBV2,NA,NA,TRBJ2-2,TGTGCCAGCAGTGGGCAGGGCACCGGGGAGCTGTTTTTT,CASSGQGTGELFF
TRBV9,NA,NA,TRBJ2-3,TGTGCCAGCAGCGTAGCTGAGGGGGGGGGCCGAGATACGCAGTATTTT,CASSVAEGGGRDTQYF
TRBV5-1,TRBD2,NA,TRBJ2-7,TGCGCCAGCAGCTTGGTTAGGGGGGAGCGGGGGACCTACGAGCAGTACTTC,CASSLVRGERGTYEQYF
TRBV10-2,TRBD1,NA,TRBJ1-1,TGCGCCAGCATTAGAATGACAGGGAAGGGCACTGAAGCTTTCTTT,CASIRMTGKGTEAFF
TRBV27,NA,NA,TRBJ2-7,TGTGCCAGCAGTTTATACGGACAGTCCTACGAGCAGTACTTC,CASSLYGQSYEQYF
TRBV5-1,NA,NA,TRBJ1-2,TGCGCCAGCAGCTACGGTGGGGCAGGCGGTGGCTACACCTTC,CASSYGGAGGGYTF
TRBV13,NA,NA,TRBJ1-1,TGTGCCAGCAACCGGGGGGTGGGCACTGAAGCTTTCTTT,CASNRGVGTEAFF
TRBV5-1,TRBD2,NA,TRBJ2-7,TGCGCCAGCAGCCCTAGCGGGGTATTCTACGAGCAGTACTTC,CASSPSGVFYEQYF
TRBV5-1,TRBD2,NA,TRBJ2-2,TGCGCCAGCAGCGCTATGACTAGCGGGATAGGGGAGCTGTTTTTT,CASSAMTSGIGELFF
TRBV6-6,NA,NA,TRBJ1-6,TGTGCCAGCAGTTGGGAGGGTTATAATTCACCCCTCCACTTT,CASSWEGYNSPLHF
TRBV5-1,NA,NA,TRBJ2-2,TGCGCCAGCAGCGGCGCCGGGATAACGAACACCGGGGAGCTGTTTTTT,CASSGAGITNTGELFF
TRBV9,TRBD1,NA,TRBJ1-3,TGTGCCAGCAGCTCGACAGGGGGCGGAAACACCATATATTTT,CASSSTGGGNTIYF
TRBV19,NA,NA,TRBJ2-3,TGTGCCAGTAGTATCTCTGGGCGGGCTACAGATACGCAGTATTTT,CASSISGRATDTQYF
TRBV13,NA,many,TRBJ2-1,TGTGCCAGCAGCCACGGGACTGGCCCCTCTGCACCCAATGAGCAGTTCTTC,CASSHGTGPSAPNEQFF
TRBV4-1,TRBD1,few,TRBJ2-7,TGCGCCAGCAGCCCCCGTGGGACAGAGTCCTACGAGCAGTACTTC,CASSPRGTESYEQYF
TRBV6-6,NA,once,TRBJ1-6,TGTGCCAGCAGTTACGACTCAGAGGGTGTTTCACCCCTCCACTTT,CASSYDSEGVSPLHF
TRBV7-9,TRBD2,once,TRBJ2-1,TGTGCCAGCAGCTTAGCCGTTAGCGGGAGGAATTTTGAGCAGTTCTTC,CASSLAVSGRNFEQFF
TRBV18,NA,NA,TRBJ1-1,TGTGCCACCTCCACTAGGGAGAACACTGAAGCTTTCTTT,CATSTRENTEAFF
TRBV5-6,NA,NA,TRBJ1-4,TGTGCCAGCAGCTCAACGAAGACAGAATATTCTGAAAAACTGTTTTTT,CASSSTKTEYSEKLFF
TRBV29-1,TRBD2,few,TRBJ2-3,TGCAGCGTTGACGCGGGAGGATTAAATACGCAGTATTTT,CSVDAGGLNTQYF
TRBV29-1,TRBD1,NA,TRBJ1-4,TGCAGCGTCGCAACCGGGACAGGGCTTGAAAAACTGTTTTTT,CSVATGTGLEKLFF
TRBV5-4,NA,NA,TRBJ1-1,TGTGCCAGCAGCTTCCAGATGAACACTGAAGCTTTCTTT,CASSFQMNTEAFF